This T cell receptor beta chain was captured in a study of T cells in Graves' hyperthyroidism and ophthalmopathy. Trimming cost V 0 bases and J 0 bases, with 15 bases left between them. The CDR3 has 18 amino acids. Germline CDR1 SGHDT, CDR2 YYEEEE. The source material, RNA transcripts, was used to amplify TCR beta CDR3 regions. When the TCR CDR3 underwent first-round RT-PCR, the HTBI primer set was used. Each CDR3 protein is one row after TCRdb ran MiXCR on the multiplex PCR reads. This sample carries around 350,000 distinct CDR3 sequences, around 15% of them seen once, and the ten largest clones take about 20%. The study included ophthalmopathy patients with Clinical Activity Score at least 3, NOSPECS grade at least 4 and duration under 3 months. Fresh peripheral blood, more than 8 ml of it, supplied the PBMCs. Whole-study results and caveats: Ophthalmopathy prediction by the model preceded onset by a median approximately 6.9 months.

The sample holds a few counts of this clonotype. The antigen is unknown. The receptor was isolated from a woman aged 55 to 70 with Graves' ophthalmopathy. The rearrangement uses TRBV5-6 and TRBJ2-2; D gene uncertain. The sample taken for sequencing was blood. For the CDR3, the DNA is TGTGCCAGCAGCTTGGCTAAAGAAGTCTACCCGAACACCGGGGAGCTGTTTTTT. Residues: CASSLAKEVYPNTGELFF.